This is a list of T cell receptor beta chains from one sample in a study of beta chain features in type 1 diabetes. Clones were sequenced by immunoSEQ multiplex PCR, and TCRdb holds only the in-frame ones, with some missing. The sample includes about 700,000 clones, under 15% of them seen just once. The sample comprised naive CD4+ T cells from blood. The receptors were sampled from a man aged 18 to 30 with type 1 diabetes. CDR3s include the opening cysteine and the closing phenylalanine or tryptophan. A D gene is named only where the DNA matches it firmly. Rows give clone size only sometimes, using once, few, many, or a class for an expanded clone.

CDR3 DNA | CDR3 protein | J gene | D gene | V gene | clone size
TGTGCCAGCAGCTTAGCGTTACAGGGTTTCTCCGGCTACACCTTC | CASSLALQGFSGYTF | TRBJ1-2 | . | TRBV7-9 | .
TGTGCCAGCAGTCCGGGACAGTACTATGGCTACACCTTC | CASSPGQYYGYTF | TRBJ1-2 | TRBD1 | TRBV2 | few
TGTGCCAGCAGCGTCTCACCGGGACTAGCGGGATTGGGCGAGACAGATACGCAGTATTTT | CASSVSPGLAGLGETDTQYF | TRBJ2-3 | TRBD2 | TRBV9 | .
TGTGCCAGCAGCCCTCGACGACTATTGGCGGCCCCCAACGGAGAGACCCAGTACTTC | CASSPRRLLAAPNGETQYF | TRBJ2-5 | . | TRBV11-3 | once
TGTGCCAGCGGGTCCTCCCGGGGTCGGCAAGAGACCCAGTACTTC | CASGSSRGRQETQYF | TRBJ2-5 | . | TRBV7-2 | .
TGTGCCAGCAGCTTGAGAGACTACGAGCAGTACTTC | CASSLRDYEQYF | TRBJ2-7 | . | TRBV13 | few
TGTGCCACGGGACAGGGCCCTAATGAAAAACTGTTTTTT | CATGQGPNEKLFF | TRBJ1-4 | TRBD1 | TRBV15 | .
TGCAGCGTTGGTCAGGAGGAGCCCCAGCATTTT | CSVGQEEPQHF | TRBJ1-5 | . | TRBV29-1 | many
TGTGCCAGCAGCCCCGGACCCAACGTATTCTACGAGCAGTACTTC | CASSPGPNVFYEQYF | TRBJ2-7 | . | TRBV6-5 | .
TGTGCCAGCAATGGACGGGCCAGCACAGATACGCAGTATTTT | CASNGRASTDTQYF | TRBJ2-3 | . | TRBV28 | few
TGTGCCAGCAGTTACTCCCGACAAGCCTACGAGCAGTACTTC | CASSYSRQAYEQYF | TRBJ2-7 | . | TRBV6-5 | .
TGTGCCAGCACTTACAGGGATGGGGAGCAGTTCTTC | CASTYRDGEQFF | TRBJ2-1 | . | TRBV7-9 | many
TGTGCCAGCAGTTCATTCGGGACACTCCTCATGAACACTGAAGCTTTCTTT | CASSSFGTLLMNTEAFF | TRBJ1-1 | . | TRBV27 | .
TGTGCCAGCAGCTTGGGGGCGACGAACACTGAAGCTTTCTTT | CASSLGATNTEAFF | TRBJ1-1 | . | TRBV5-4 | .
TGCAGCGTCCTCGGACAGGCCCCCAACTATGGCTACACCTTC | CSVLGQAPNYGYTF | TRBJ1-2 | TRBD1 | TRBV29-1 | .
TGTGCCAGTAGTACAGATCCCGGCTCTCCCTACGAGCAGTACTTC | CASSTDPGSPYEQYF | TRBJ2-7 | . | TRBV19 | .
TGTGCCAGCTCACCAGAGCCGGATACGCAGTATTTT | CASSPEPDTQYF | TRBJ2-3 | . | TRBV18 | .
TGTGCCAGCAGTGACCTCGGGGCTGGCGGCTATGGCTACACCTTC | CASSDLGAGGYGYTF | TRBJ1-2 | . | TRBV25-1 | few
TGTGCCTGGAAATCCGTCCCGCGGGGGGCCGGGGACACCGGGGAGCTGTTTTTT | CAWKSVPRGAGDTGELFF | TRBJ2-2 | TRBD2 | TRBV30 | few
TGTGCCATCAGTGAGAAGGAGACAGGCCCAAACACCGGGGAGCTGTTTTTT | CAISEKETGPNTGELFF | TRBJ2-2 | . | TRBV10-3 | few
TGTGCTAGTGGTTTGGGGAGGACAGGTTCCTCCTACGAGCAGTACTTC | CASGLGRTGSSYEQYF | TRBJ2-7 | TRBD1 | TRBV12-5 | .
TGTGCCAGCAGTTGGGGGTGGGACAGCAGCTCTGGGGCCAACGTCCTGACTTTC | CASSWGWDSSSGANVLTF | TRBJ2-6 | TRBD1 | TRBV28 | .
TGTGCCAGCAGCCTTCGGACGGATAACACCATATATTTT | CASSLRTDNTIYF | TRBJ1-3 | . | TRBV7-2 | .
TGTGCCAGTAGCGGGGGGACCTACAATGAGCAGTTCTTC | CASSGGTYNEQFF | TRBJ2-1 | TRBD2 | TRBV30 | .
TGCAGCGTTGATACAAGATTGAACACTGAAGCTTTCTTT | CSVDTRLNTEAFF | TRBJ1-1 | . | TRBV29-1 | .
TGTGCCAGCTCACCAACTATGAACACTGAAGCTTTCTTT | CASSPTMNTEAFF | TRBJ1-1 | . | TRBV18 | .
TGTGCCAGCAGCCCGCATCTAGCGGGGGACACCGGGGAGCTGTTTTTT | CASSPHLAGDTGELFF | TRBJ2-2 | TRBD2 | TRBV9 | .
TGTGCCAGCAGCTTGGACAGGGGAGACTATGGCTACACCTTC | CASSLDRGDYGYTF | TRBJ1-2 | TRBD1 | TRBV14 | few
TGTGCCAGCAGCCCCGACAGGGTTGGCTACACCTTC | CASSPDRVGYTF | TRBJ1-2 | TRBD1 | TRBV7-2 | .
TGTGCCAGCAGCTTGGAAGGGGATGGCTACACCTTC | CASSLEGDGYTF | TRBJ1-2 | . | TRBV11-2 | .
TGCGCCAGCAGCTACCAGGGGGAAGAGACCCAGTACTTC | CASSYQGEETQYF | TRBJ2-5 | TRBD1 | TRBV5-1 | once
TGTGCCAGCTCGTACGCAGGTTCCTACGAGCAGTACTTC | CASSYAGSYEQYF | TRBJ2-7 | . | TRBV18 | few
TGTGCCTGCCCAGGGGTGGCTGGAAACACCATATATTTT | CACPGVAGNTIYF | TRBJ1-3 | . | TRBV30 | few
TGTGCCAGCCGGTACCAAGAGACCCAGTACTTC | CASRYQETQYF | TRBJ2-5 | . | TRBV28 | .
TGTGCCAGCAGCTTGGAGCCCTACCAGGGGGAGACCCAGTACTTC | CASSLEPYQGETQYF | TRBJ2-5 | . | TRBV7-9 | few
TGTGCCAGCAGCCACGCCGGGACTAGCGGGGGGGCAGGAGAGACCCAGTACTTC | CASSHAGTSGGAGETQYF | TRBJ2-5 | TRBD2 | TRBV14 | .
TGTGCCAGCAGCTTATTCTCAAACAATGAGCAGTTCTTC | CASSLFSNNEQFF | TRBJ2-1 | . | TRBV7-8 | few
TGTGCTAGTGCCCTGAGGGTAAACACAGATACGCAGTATTTT | CASALRVNTDTQYF | TRBJ2-3 | . | TRBV12-5 | few
TGTGCCAGCAGCTTGTACACAGGAAATGAAAAACTGTTTTTT | CASSLYTGNEKLFF | TRBJ1-4 | . | TRBV5-4 | few
TGTGCCAGCAGTGACTCGTCCTTGAGTACGCAGTATTTT | CASSDSSLSTQYF | TRBJ2-3 | . | TRBV6-4 | .
TGTGCCAGCAGCTTCCCGGGACAGAGTCATGGCAATCAGCCCCAGCATTTT | CASSFPGQSHGNQPQHF | TRBJ1-5 | TRBD1 | TRBV7-2 | few
TGTGCCAGCAGTTACTCATCGGCCCGAGAAGGATACGAGCAGTACTTC | CASSYSSAREGYEQYF | TRBJ2-7 | . | TRBV6-5 | .
TGTGCCAGACCAACCGGACGGAGCACTGAAGCTTTCTTT | CARPTGRSTEAFF | TRBJ1-1 | . | TRBV10-3 | few
TGTGCCAGCAGCGGAGGGACAGCGAATTCACCCCTCCACTTT | CASSGGTANSPLHF | TRBJ1-6 | TRBD1 | TRBV11-1 | .
TGTGCCATCAGTCCCGGGTACCAAGAGACCCAGTACTTC | CAISPGYQETQYF | TRBJ2-5 | . | TRBV10-3 | .
TGTGCCAGCAGCTTCGAGACAGGCCTACAGGGAGAGACCCAGTACTTC | CASSFETGLQGETQYF | TRBJ2-5 | . | TRBV7-6 | .
TGTGCCACCAGCAGAGATCCCGGGACAGGAGGAAACACCATATATTTT | CATSRDPGTGGNTIYF | TRBJ1-3 | TRBD1 | TRBV15 | .
TGTGCCAGTAGCAAATTTAACAGGGGTTACAATGAGCAGTTCTTC | CASSKFNRGYNEQFF | TRBJ2-1 | TRBD1 | TRBV19 | few
TGTGCCAGCTCACCGGCCACAGCTGGGAGGTATGAAAAACTGTTTTTT | CASSPATAGRYEKLFF | TRBJ1-4 | . | TRBV18 | few
TGTGCCAGCAGTACACACAGAGACAATGAGCAGTTCTTC | CASSTHRDNEQFF | TRBJ2-1 | . | TRBV2 | .
TGTGCCATCAGTGAGACTAAGGCCGGGACAGCTATTAACTATGGCTACACCTTC | CAISETKAGTAINYGYTF | TRBJ1-2 | TRBD1 | TRBV10-3 | few
TGTGCCTGGAGTCCGGACAGGGGAGGGGGCAATCAGCCCCAGCATTTT | CAWSPDRGGGNQPQHF | TRBJ1-5 | TRBD1 | TRBV30 | .
TGTGCCAGCAGTCTTCCTTTACCGGGGGGTTACAATGAGCAGTTCTTC | CASSLPLPGGYNEQFF | TRBJ2-1 | TRBD2 | TRBV2 | .
TGTGCCAGCAGCTTAGAACCCCGCTCACCCCTCCACTTT | CASSLEPRSPLHF | TRBJ1-6 | . | TRBV7-8 | .
TGTGCCAGCAGCTTAAACCCTTTGAAGACCCAGTACTTC | CASSLNPLKTQYF | TRBJ2-5 | . | TRBV13 | few
TGCAGCGTCGGTCCCACGGGGCCTTACGAGCAGTACTTC | CSVGPTGPYEQYF | TRBJ2-7 | . | TRBV29-1 | .
TGTGCCAGCAGCGTAGAACCGCAGAGGGGTAAAGAGACCCAGTACTTC | CASSVEPQRGKETQYF | TRBJ2-5 | . | TRBV9 | few